The subject of this entry is one T cell receptor (beta chain). This entry is derived from a study of patients and donors after allogeneic stem cell transplantation. Germline CDR1 reads MNHEY; CDR2 reads SVGEGT. V lost 2 bases and J lost 7; bases outside the gene matches: 8. This CDR3 is 17 amino acids long. TCRdb re-called the RT-PCR reads with MiXCR, one entry per CDR3 protein. The data show about 230,000 distinct CDR3 sequences, 14% seen once. The chain is built from TRBV6-2 or TRBV6-3 and TRBJ2-2, with 12 bases lining up with TRBD2. The TCR originated in a human donor who was either an allogeneic HSCT recipient or a stem cell or donor lymphocyte infusion donor (not recorded which). It is not recorded whose cells these are; they may come from a transplant donor. The sequenced sample consisted of blood, either unsorted or a sorted T cell fraction (not recorded which). CDR3 nucleotide sequence: TGTGCCAGCAGTTACCCGACTAGCGGGAGCTTCAACGGGGAGCTGTTTTTT. This gives the protein CASSYPTSGSFNGELFF.